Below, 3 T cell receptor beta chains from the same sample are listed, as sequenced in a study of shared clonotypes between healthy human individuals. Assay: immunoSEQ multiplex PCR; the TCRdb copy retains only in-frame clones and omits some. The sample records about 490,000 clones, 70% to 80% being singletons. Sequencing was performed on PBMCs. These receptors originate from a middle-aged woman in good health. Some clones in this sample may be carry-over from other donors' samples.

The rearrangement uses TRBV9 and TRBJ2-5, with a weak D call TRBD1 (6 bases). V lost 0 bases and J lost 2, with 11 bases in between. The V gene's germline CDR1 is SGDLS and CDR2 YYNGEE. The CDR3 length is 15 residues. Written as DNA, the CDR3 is TGTGCCAGCAGCGTAGGGGGACAAATTCAAGAGACCCAGTACTTC. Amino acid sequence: CASSVGGQIQETQYF.

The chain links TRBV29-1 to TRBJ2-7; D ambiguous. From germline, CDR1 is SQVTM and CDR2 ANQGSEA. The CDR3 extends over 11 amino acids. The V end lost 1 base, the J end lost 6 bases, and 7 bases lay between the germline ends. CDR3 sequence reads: CSVEGSREQYF. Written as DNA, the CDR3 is TGCAGCGTTGAAGGCAGTCGCGAGCAGTACTTC.

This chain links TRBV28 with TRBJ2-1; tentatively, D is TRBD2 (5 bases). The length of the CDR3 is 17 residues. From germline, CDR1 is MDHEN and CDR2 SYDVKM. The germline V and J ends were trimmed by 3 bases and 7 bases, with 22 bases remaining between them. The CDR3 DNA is TGTGCCAGCAGTTTTGCTTGGGTCGTCAGAGGGCAGAATGAGCAGTTCTTC. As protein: CASSFAWVVRGQNEQFF.